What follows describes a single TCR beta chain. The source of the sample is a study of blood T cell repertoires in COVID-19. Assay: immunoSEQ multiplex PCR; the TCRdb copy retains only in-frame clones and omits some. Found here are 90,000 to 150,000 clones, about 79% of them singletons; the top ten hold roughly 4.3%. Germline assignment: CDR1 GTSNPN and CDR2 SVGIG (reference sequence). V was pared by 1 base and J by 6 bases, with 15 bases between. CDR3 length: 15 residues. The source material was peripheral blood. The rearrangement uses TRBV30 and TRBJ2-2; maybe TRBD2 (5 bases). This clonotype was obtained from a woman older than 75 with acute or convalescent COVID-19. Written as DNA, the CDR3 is TGTGCCTGGAGTGCCCCGGGGAGAGGAGCCGGGGAGCTGTTTTTT. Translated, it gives CAWSAPGRGAGELFF.